A selection of T cell receptor beta chains follows, all from one sample in a study of blood T cell repertoires in COVID-19. TCRdb's copy holds only in-frame clones and misses some; the assay was immunoSEQ multiplex PCR. The repertoire holds 59,000 or so clones, with about 70% as singletons. Source material: peripheral blood. The receptors were sampled from a woman aged 50 to 60 with active or convalescent COVID-19. Each CDR3 is given with its conserved first and last residue. Fields, in order: D gene, V gene, clone size, J gene, CDR3 DNA, CDR3 protein. A D gene is named only where the DNA matches it firmly. Clone size is given for some rows only: seen once, a few or many times, or a class if the clone is expanded.

>TRBD2|TRBV28|.|TRBJ2-2
TGTGCCAGCAGTCCCCTCGGGACTAGCGGGACAGGAGGCACCGGGGAGCTGTTTTTT
CASSPLGTSGTGGTGELFF
>.|TRBV5-1|.|TRBJ2-2
TGCGCCAGCAGCTCTGAGTTCACCGGGGAGCTGTTTTTT
CASSSEFTGELFF
>TRBD2|TRBV25-1|.|TRBJ2-2
TGTGCCAGTGGGGGGGAAGCGACCGCACGGGAGCTGTTTTTT
CASGGEATARELFF
>.|TRBV12-2|.|TRBJ1-1
TGTGCAAGTCGCTTAGGGGGGCAGAGGAACACTGAAGCTTTCTTT
CASRLGGQRNTEAFF
>.|TRBV19|.|TRBJ2-1
TGTGCCAGTAGTAAGGGAGACCACAATGAGCAGTTCTTC
CASSKGDHNEQFF
>TRBD2|TRBV18|.|TRBJ2-5
TGTGCCAGCTCACCACGATGGCGGGAGGTGGAGGAGACCCAGTACTTC
CASSPRWREVEETQYF
>TRBD1|TRBV6-5|.|TRBJ2-2
TGTGCCAGCAGTTACCTGACAGGGGCCACCACCGGGGAGCTGTTTTTT
CASSYLTGATTGELFF
>TRBD2|TRBV5-1|.|TRBJ2-3
TGCGCCAGCAGCCCTTTAGCGGGAGCGGCAGATACGCAGTATTTT
CASSPLAGAADTQYF
>.|TRBV11-2|once|TRBJ2-1
TGTGCCAGCAGCTTAGACAGGGAAAATGAGCAGTTCTTC
CASSLDRENEQFF
>TRBD2|TRBV19|.|TRBJ2-1
TGTGCCAGTAGTAGACTAGGGGGACTAGCCCTTTCCCGGTTCTTC
CASSRLGGLALSRFF
>TRBD1|TRBV7-9|.|TRBJ2-1
TGTGCCAGCAGCTCAAACAGGGGCCCTACCTACAATGAGCAGTTCTTC
CASSSNRGPTYNEQFF
>TRBD2|TRBV5-1|.|TRBJ2-2
TGCGCCAGCAGCCCTACTAGCGGGAGAGGCGCCGGGGAGCTGTTTTTT
CASSPTSGRGAGELFF
>.|TRBV7-9|.|TRBJ2-7
TGTGCCAGCAGCTTAGGCGGTGGAGGGCAGTACTTC
CASSLGGGGQYF
>TRBD2|TRBV2|few|TRBJ2-1
TGTGCCAGCAGGTGGGCAACTAGCGGACACAATGAGCAGTTCTTC
CASRWATSGHNEQFF
>.|TRBV9|.|TRBJ2-4
TGTGCCAGCAGCGTAGCGGGATCAGGACCAGCCAAAAACATTCAGTACTTC
CASSVAGSGPAKNIQYF
>TRBD2|TRBV4-2|.|TRBJ2-1
TGTGCCAGCAGCCAAGACCCTAGCGGGAGCTCCTACAATGAGCAGTTCTTC
CASSQDPSGSSYNEQFF
>.|TRBV11-2|.|TRBJ1-2
TGTGCCAGCAGTCCTGGTTCGAGGGAGGGCTACACCTTC
CASSPGSREGYTF
>TRBD1|TRBV3-1/TRBV3-2|once|TRBJ2-1
TGTGCCAGCAGCGAAGGGACAGGGGCGTACAATGAGCAGTTCTTC
CASSEGTGAYNEQFF
>.|TRBV2|.|TRBJ2-5
TGTGCCAGCAGCAGGGTTCAAGAGACCCAGTACTTC
CASSRVQETQYF
>TRBD2|TRBV4-2|.|TRBJ2-5
TGTGCCAGCAGCCAAGTTTGGGGCCTAGCGGGAGAGGAGACCCAGTACTTC
CASSQVWGLAGEETQYF
>TRBD2|TRBV5-1|.|TRBJ2-1
TGCGCCAGCAGCTTGGCGGTTGGACTAGCGGCAAATGAGCAGTTCTTC
CASSLAVGLAANEQFF
>TRBD2|TRBV7-8|few|TRBJ2-1
TGTGCCAGCAGCCCCTGGGGTAGCGGGAGAAATAATGAGCAGTTCTTC
CASSPWGSGRNNEQFF
>.|TRBV10-3|few|TRBJ2-1
TGTGCCATCAGTCCGGGAGAATCCTCCTACAATGAGCAGTTCTTC
CAISPGESSYNEQFF
>.|TRBV11-2|few|TRBJ1-1
TGTGCCAGCAGCTCCGCGGGGGGGAACACTGAAGCTTTCTTT
CASSSAGGNTEAFF
>.|TRBV18|.|TRBJ2-7
TGTGCCAGCTCACCGGTCAGGGAAACCTACGAGCAGTACTTC
CASSPVRETYEQYF
>.|TRBV5-1|.|TRBJ2-1
TGCGCCAGCAGCGCCCATATCAGCTCCTACAATGAGCAGTTCTTC
CASSAHISSYNEQFF
>TRBD1|TRBV5-1|.|TRBJ2-7
TGCGCCAGCAAAATCGGGACAGGGTCCTATGAGCAGTACTTC
CASKIGTGSYEQYF
>TRBD1|TRBV4-1|few|TRBJ1-1
TGCGCCAGCAGCCGAGGACAGGGGCTGGACACTGAAGCTTTCTTT
CASSRGQGLDTEAFF
>TRBD1|TRBV24-1|.|TRBJ2-2
TGTGCCACCAGTGATGGGGACAGGGGTAGAGCCGGGGAGCTGTTTTTT
CATSDGDRGRAGELFF
>TRBD1|TRBV7-2|.|TRBJ1-5
TGTGCCAGCAGCTTCTCAGGGGGAGGACAGCCCCAGCATTTT
CASSFSGGGQPQHF
>.|TRBV19|.|TRBJ2-3
TGTGCCAGTAGCCCTAGTGGAGACAGAAACACAGATACGCAGTATTTT
CASSPSGDRNTDTQYF
>.|TRBV6-5|.|TRBJ2-2
TGTGCCAGCAGTTACACTTTCGCGAACACCGGGGAGCTGTTTTTT
CASSYTFANTGELFF
>TRBD2|TRBV4-1|few|TRBJ2-7
TGCGCCAGCAGCCAAAGGCGGGAGGGCGGCTACGAGCAGTACTTC
CASSQRREGGYEQYF
>TRBD2|TRBV2|few|TRBJ2-1
TGTGCCAGCAGGGCTAGCGGGACGGTCAATGAGCAGTTCTTC
CASRASGTVNEQFF
>TRBD2|TRBV7-8|.|TRBJ2-1
TGTGCCAGCAGCTTGGGACTAGCGGGAGACAATGAGCAGTTCTTC
CASSLGLAGDNEQFF
>TRBD1|TRBV27|.|TRBJ2-3
TGTGCCAGCAGTTGGGACAGGGGCGGAACAGATACGCAGTATTTT
CASSWDRGGTDTQYF
>.|TRBV4-1|.|TRBJ2-7
TGCGCCAGCAGCCAGTCAGCCAGGGGTTCCTACGAGCAGTACTTC
CASSQSARGSYEQYF
>TRBD1|TRBV30|many|TRBJ1-5
TGTGCCTGGAGTGTGCAGGGGGATCAGCCCCAGCATTTT
CAWSVQGDQPQHF
>TRBD1|TRBV2|few|TRBJ1-1
TGTGCCAGCAGGGCCAGGGGGCCGAACACTGAAGCTTTCTTT
CASRARGPNTEAFF
>TRBD1|TRBV6-6|few|TRBJ1-1
TGTGCCAGCAGGCTAGGACAGGGGGCATCAGAAGCTTTCTTT
CASRLGQGASEAFF
>.|TRBV23-1|few|TRBJ1-5
TGCGCCAGCAGACCTGACGGGAGCAATCAGCCCCAGCATTTT
CASRPDGSNQPQHF
>TRBD2|TRBV20-1|many|TRBJ2-5
TGCAGTGCTAGTTCTAGCGGGAGTTGGCAAGAGACCCAGTACTTC
CSASSSGSWQETQYF
>.|TRBV7-9|.|TRBJ2-1
TGTGCCAGCAGCGAAGACAGGTTTTGGAATGAGCAGTTCTTC
CASSEDRFWNEQFF
>.|TRBV7-8|few|TRBJ2-1
TGTGCCAGCAGCTTGAGGCAGGGGGAGAGGGAGCGGGACAATGAGCAGTTCTTC
CASSLRQGERERDNEQFF
>.|TRBV15|once|TRBJ1-4
TGTGCCACCAGCAGAATACAGGACGTTAATGAAAAACTGTTTTTT
CATSRIQDVNEKLFF
>.|TRBV18|.|TRBJ2-1
TGTGCCAGCTCACCAGGAACAGCGGCCTACAATGAGCAGTTCTTC
CASSPGTAAYNEQFF
>TRBD2|TRBV6-5|.|TRBJ2-1
TGTGCCAGCAGTTACTCGAGCGGGAGGATTTACAATGAGCAGTTCTTC
CASSYSSGRIYNEQFF
>.|TRBV7-2|.|TRBJ2-5
TGTGCCAGCAGTCCCAAAGAGACCCAGTACTTC
CASSPKETQYF
>TRBD1|TRBV4-1|.|TRBJ1-1
TGCGCCAGCAGCCCCCCCAGGGGGACTGAAGCTTTCTTT
CASSPPRGTEAFF
>.|TRBV11-2|.|TRBJ2-5
TGTGCCAGCAGCTTAGGCGGGGTGGGGTCACAAGAGACCCAGTACTTC
CASSLGGVGSQETQYF
>TRBD1|TRBV5-1|few|TRBJ1-2
TGCGCCAGCAGCACTCGACAGGGGGTGGGCTACACCTTC
CASSTRQGVGYTF
>TRBD1|TRBV28|.|TRBJ2-7
TGTACCAGCAGTTTATTAGGGACAGGGATCTACGAGCAGTACTTC
CTSSLLGTGIYEQYF
>.|TRBV24-1|.|TRBJ1-1
TGTGCCACCAGTGATCTCCGACGGAGCAATGAAGCTTTCTTT
CATSDLRRSNEAFF